These 3 T cell receptor beta chains originate from one sample sequenced in a study of spatial heterogeneity in lung cancer. A single record per CDR3 protein comes from TCRdb applying MiXCR to the 5' RACE reads. The profile covers some 7,000 distinct CDR3 sequences, with 7% appearing a single time and around four fifths taken by the ten largest. The sample's time point: sample taken at primary tumor resection. Sequenced here: PBMCs, sampled at surgery. These TCRs come from a male donor with early-stage non-small cell lung cancer.

The chain recombines TRBV1 with TRBJ2-1. TRBV1 counts as a pseudogene. The CDR3 is 16 residues long. CDR3 nucleotide sequence: TGCACCAGCAGCCAAGACCTTAATAACCACTACAATGAGCAGTTCTTC. It encodes CTSSQDLNNHYNEQFF.

This clonotype was counted ten times or more. This sequence joins TRBV27 and TRBJ2-3, with D possibly called TRBD1 or TRBD2 (5 bases each). Germline assignment: CDR1 MNHEY and CDR2 SMNVEV (reference sequence). This CDR3 is built from 13 residues. V shed 6 bases and J shed 4 bases, with 11 bases lying between them. The DNA for the CDR3 is TGTGCCAGCAGAGAGGGGCGGGCAGATACGCAGTATTTT. This codes for CASREGRADTQYF.

This clonotype has at least ten counts. This sequence joins TRBV18 and TRBJ2-5; tentatively, D is TRBD2 (6 bases). From germline, CDR1 is KGHSH and CDR2 LQKENI. V lost 4 bases and J 2 bases, leaving 11 bases between the germline ends. CDR3 length equals 14 residues. CDR3 in DNA: TGTGCCAGCTCACTAGCGGCAGGGCAAGAGACCCAGTACTTC. It yields the protein CASSLAAGQETQYF. Filled out from reference TRBV18 and TRBJ2-5, the complete variable domain reads NAGVMQNPRHLVRRRGQEARLRCSPMKGHSHVYWYRQLPEEGLKFMVYLQKENIIDESGMPKERFSAEFPKEGPSILRIQQVVRGDSAAYFCASSLAAGQETQYFGPGTRLLVL.